Described below is a single T cell receptor (beta chain) sequence and its context. This sample was taken from a study of T cell responses to AZD1222 COVID-19 vaccine. The ends were cut back, 2 bases at V and 3 bases at J, with 5 bases in the middle. This CDR3 is 13 amino acids long. Germline V CDR1 and CDR2: MNHNS, SASEGT. Data came from immunoSEQ multiplex PCR; TCRdb stores just in-frame clones and leaves some out. This table has under 95,000 clones, 89% appearing once. The receptor's source is an adult in good health. The input for sequencing was peripheral blood, taken on day 0 of AZD1222 vaccination. The J gene is TRBJ1-3, the V gene TRBV6-1; D perhaps matches TRBD1 (5 bases). This chain's CDR3 is CASSEQGGNTIYF. The CDR3 nucleotides are TGTGCCAGCAGTGAACAGGGTGGAAACACCATATATTTT.